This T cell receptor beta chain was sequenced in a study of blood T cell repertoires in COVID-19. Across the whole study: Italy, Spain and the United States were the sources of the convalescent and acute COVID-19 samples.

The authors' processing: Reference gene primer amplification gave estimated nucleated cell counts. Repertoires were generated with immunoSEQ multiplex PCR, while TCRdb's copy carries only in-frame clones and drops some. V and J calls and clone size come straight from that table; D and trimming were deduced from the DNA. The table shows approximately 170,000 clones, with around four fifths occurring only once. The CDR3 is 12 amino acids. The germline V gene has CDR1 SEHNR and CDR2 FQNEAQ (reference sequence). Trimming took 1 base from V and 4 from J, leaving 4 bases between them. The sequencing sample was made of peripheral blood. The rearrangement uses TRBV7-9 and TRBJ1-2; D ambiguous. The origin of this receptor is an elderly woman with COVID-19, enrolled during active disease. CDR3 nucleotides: TGTGCCAGCAGCTTAGGGGCCTATGGCTACACCTTC. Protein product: CASSLGAYGYTF.